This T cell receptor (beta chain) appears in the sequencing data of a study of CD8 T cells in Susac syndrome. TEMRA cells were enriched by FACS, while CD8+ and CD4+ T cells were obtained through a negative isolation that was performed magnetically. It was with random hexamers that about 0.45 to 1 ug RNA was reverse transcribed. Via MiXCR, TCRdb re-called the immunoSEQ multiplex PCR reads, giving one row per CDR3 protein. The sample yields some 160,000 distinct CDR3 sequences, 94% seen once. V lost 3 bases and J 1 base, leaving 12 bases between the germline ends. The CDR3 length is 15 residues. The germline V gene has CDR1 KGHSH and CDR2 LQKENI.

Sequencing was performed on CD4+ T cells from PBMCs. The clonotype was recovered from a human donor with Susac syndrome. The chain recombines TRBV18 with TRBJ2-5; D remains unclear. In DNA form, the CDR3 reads TGTGCCAGCTCACCGGCCATGGGTCCCCAAGAGACCCAGTACTTC. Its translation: CASSPAMGPQETQYF.